One and the same sample provided the 16 T cell receptor beta chains below, sequenced in a study of T cell repertoires in cytomegalovirus infection (dated by TCRdb to the late 2010s). The treatment or condition label here, explained by the study, means: in vitro stimulation with specific CMV peptide epitopes to enrich CMV-specific T cells. Sequenced on an Illumina HiSeq 1500. Starting from the raw public reads, TCRdb applied fastp trimming at Q25, assembled clones with MiXCR and retained in-frame beta chains. For every CDR3 protein sequence, its rows merge into one entry that carries the most common genes and DNA. Within this sample are about 900,000 distinct CDR3 sequences, with roughly a third of them counted one time only. The ten largest clones capture roughly 12% of the sample. No antigens are known for them. This specimen was cultured CD8+ T cells from PBMCs, taken from culture after CMV antigen stimulation. These receptors all stem from a human donor in good health (CMV status not recorded). Some clones in this sample may be carry-over from other donors' samples.

The chain uses TRBV29-1 and TRBJ2-5; 7 bases fit TRBD2. The J segment lost 7 bases and the V segment lost 3 bases, leaving 5 bases of the junction unmatched. This CDR3 region has 12 residues. Germline assignment: CDR1 SQVTM and CDR2 ANQGSEA. CDR3 amino acids: CSVDSGRGTQYF. The DNA of the CDR3 is TGCAGCGTTGATTCAGGGAGGGGGACCCAGTACTTC.

The gene calls are TRBV7-9 and TRBJ2-7; possibly TRBD2 for D (5 bases). Trimming cost V 3 bases and J 6 bases, with 9 bases left between them. The CDR3 is 12 residues long. CDR1 and CDR2 from the germline V gene are SEHNR and FQNEAQ (reference sequence). The CDR3 DNA is TGTGCCAGCAGCTTTAGGACTGTCGAGCAGTACTTC. Its protein is CASSFRTVEQYF.

This clonotype was picked up many times. The chain links TRBV7-2 to TRBJ1-1; no definite D call. Germline V gene lookup returns CDR1 SGHTA and CDR2 FQGNSA. CDR3 size: 13 residues. V lost 8 bases to trimming and J lost 5 bases, with 15 bases between them. CDR3 protein: CASSRAILTEAFF. The DNA for the CDR3 is TGTGCCAGCTCCCGGGCGATCCTAACTGAAGCTTTCTTT. Variable domain in full (rest from reference TRBV7-2 and TRBJ1-1): GAGVSQSPSNKVTEKGKDVELRCDPISGHTALYWYRQSLGQGLEFLIYFQGNSAPDKSGLPSDRFSAERTGGSVSTLTIQRTQQEDSAVYLCASSRAILTEAFFGQGTRLTVV.

This clonotype was recorded a few times. The chain combines TRBV5-1 with TRBJ2-5; D gene ambiguous. Germline CDR1 is SGHRS and CDR2 is YFSETQ. V lost 7 bases, J lost 2 bases, and 9 bases lay in between. This CDR3 comprises 12 residues. CDR3 amino acids: CASFGEQETQYF. For the CDR3, the DNA is TGCGCCAGCTTCGGCGAGCAAGAGACCCAGTACTTC. Supplemented by reference TRBV5-1 and TRBJ2-5, the full variable domain reads KAGVTQTPRYLIKTRGQQVTLSCSPISGHRSVSWYQQTPGQGLQFLFEYFSETQRNKGNFPGRFSGRQFSNSRSEMNVSTLELGDSALYLCASFGEQETQYFGPGTRLLVL.

The J gene is TRBJ2-7, the V gene TRBV6-1; TRBD1 agrees at 10 bases. The CDR3 totals 15 residues. V dropped 6 bases and J dropped 1; count of bases not matched to a gene: 6. From germline, CDR1 is MNHNS and CDR2 SASEGT. CDR3 nucleotides: TGTGCCAGCAGCTCCGGGACAGGGGATTCCTACGAGCAGTACGTC. This codes for CASSSGTGDSYEQYV.

The chain employs TRBV20-1 and TRBJ1-1; D gene ambiguous. In germline, CDR1 is DFQATT, CDR2 SNEGSKA (reference sequence). The CDR3 runs to 14 residues. V lost 5 bases and J 6 bases, leaving 19 bases between the germline ends. CDR3 residues: CSADLEGQAPEAFF. CDR3 bases: TGCAGTGCTGACTTGGAAGGGCAAGCCCCTGAAGCTTTCTTT.

This clonotype was detected ten times or more. The chain recombines TRBV7-2 with TRBJ2-1; possible D gene TRBD2, 7 bases. Looked up from germline, CDR1 is SGHTA and CDR2 is FQGNSA. The V end lost 1 base, the J end lost 6 bases, and 16 bases lay between the germline ends. The CDR3 length is 16 residues. In DNA, the CDR3 is TGTGCCAGCAGCTTAGATTGGGGGGGGGCGGGCAATGAGCAGTTCTTC. Translating gives CASSLDWGGAGNEQFF.

The chain links TRBV6-6 to TRBJ1-4; the D is unclear. Germline assignment: CDR1 MNHNY and CDR2 SVGAGI (reference sequence). V was shortened by 5 bases and J by 6 bases, with 16 bases between the two germline ends. The CDR3 has 15 residues. The CDR3 spells CASSPQRYPYEKLFF. CDR3 nucleotide sequence: TGTGCCAGCAGTCCCCAACGATACCCGTATGAAAAACTGTTTTTT.

This clonotype was observed at least ten times. The J gene is TRBJ1-1, the V gene TRBV25-1, with D hard to call. Germline lookup yields CDR1 MGHDK and CDR2 SYGVNS. This CDR3 region has 14 residues. The V and J ends lost 2 bases and 0 bases respectively, with 7 bases between them. The CDR3 bases are TGTGCCAGCAGTGAAGACATCATGAACACTGAAGCTTTCTTT. This encodes CASSEDIMNTEAFF.

This sequence joins TRBV5-5 and TRBJ2-7; tentative D call: TRBD1 (6 bases). Looked up from germline, CDR1 is SGHKS and CDR2 is YYEKEE (reference sequence). The CDR3 spans 15 residues. V was trimmed by 2 bases and J by 2 bases, leaving 14 bases between them. For the CDR3, the DNA is TGTGCCAGCAGCTTAGGACAGAGCGGCGCCTACGAGCAGTACTTC. It encodes CASSLGQSGAYEQYF.

The V gene is TRBV2, the J gene TRBJ2-5; 9 bases are shared with TRBD1. J was trimmed by 5 bases and V by 2 bases; bases with no gene match: 6. CDR1 and CDR2 (germline): SNHLY, FYNNEI. This CDR3 has 15 residues. The CDR3 DNA follows: TGTGCCAGCAGTGAATGGGGACAGGGAGGGGAGACCCAGTACTTC. This encodes CASSEWGQGGETQYF. The full variable domain, in which reference TRBV2 and TRBJ2-5 provide the parts outside the CDR3, is EPEVTQTPSHQVTQMGQEVILRCVPISNHLYFYWYRQILGQKVEFLVSFYNNEISEKSEIFDDQFSVERPDGSNFTLKIRSTKLEDSAMYFCASSEWGQGGETQYFGPGTRLLVL.

The J gene is TRBJ1-1, the V gene TRBV14, with D perhaps TRBD1 (5 bases). V lost 1 base, J lost 1 base, and 16 bases lay in between. Germline CDR1 and CDR2: SGHDN and FVKESK. CDR3 length equals 17 residues. This CDR3 is CASSQVTDGAGNTEAFF. DNA for the CDR3: TGTGCCAGCAGCCAAGTAACCGACGGGGCAGGGAACACTGAAGCTTTCTTT.

The rearrangement joins TRBV29-1 to TRBJ2-3; tentative D call: TRBD2 (5 bases). Germline values: CDR1 SQVTM, CDR2 ANQGSEA. V lost 7 bases, J lost 1 base, and 9 bases lay in between. The CDR3 has 12 amino acids. CDR3 nucleotide sequence: TGCAGCGCCGTACTAGGCACAGATACGCAGTATTTT. Encoded protein: CSAVLGTDTQYF.

The chain combines TRBV28 with TRBJ2-7; D is tentatively TRBD1 or TRBD2 (5 bases each). Germline values: CDR1 MDHEN, CDR2 SYDVKM. This CDR3 spans 15 amino acids. The V gene lost 2 bases and the J gene lost 4 bases, with 15 bases spanning the gap. CDR3 residues: CASSLPSRGGYEQYV. CDR3 DNA: TGTGCCAGCAGTTTACCCTCGAGGGGCGGGTACGAGCAGTACGTC.

About this clonotype itself: The junction departs from germline at one end; a sequencing error may be responsible. The gene calls are TRBV7-3 and TRBJ1-2, with D tentatively TRBD1 (5 bases). The germline V gene encodes CDR1 SGHTA and CDR2 FQGTGA. The CDR3 contains 14 residues. The CDR3 here is CASRSGDLSYDYTF. CDR3 in DNA: TGTGCCAGCAGATCGGGGGACTTATCCTATGACTACACCTTC.

The V and J genes are TRBV12-5 and TRBJ2-7; 12 bases are a match to TRBD2. After removal of 0 bases from V and 4 bases from J, the junction contained 7 bases not matched to a gene. Germline CDR1 reads LGHNT; CDR2 reads FRNRAP. The CDR3 is 17 residues long. CDR3 coding DNA: TGTGCTAGTGGTTTGGTAAGGACTAGCGGGGCACTTTACGAGCAGTACGTC. Its protein product is CASGLVRTSGALYEQYV.